The rows below give T cell receptor beta chains drawn from one sample of a study of OX40 agonist ivuxolimab in advanced cancers. The table came from immunoSEQ multiplex PCR; TCRdb's copy has only in-frame clones and leaves some out. The repertoire holds more than 55,000 clones, with about 85% as singletons. The sample in question was CD4+ or CD8+ T cells sorted from blood, obtained in a trial of the OX40 agonist ivuxolimab. These receptors originate from an adult with an advanced solid tumor such as melanoma, head and neck, liver or kidney cancer. Each CDR3 is given with its conserved first and last residue. Clone size is given for some rows only: seen once, a few or many times, or a class if the clone is expanded.

J: TRBJ2-7
V: TRBV23-1
length: 15
size: -
CDR3: CASANGVPQGDEQYF

J: TRBJ1-6
V: TRBV28
length: 16
size: once
CDR3: CASSSPLSSYNSPLHF

J: TRBJ1-6
V: TRBV6-1
length: 13
size: medium-sized
CDR3: CASSEGQISPLHF

J: TRBJ1-2
V: TRBV7-9
length: 14
size: -
CDR3: CASSLMGSNYGYTF

J: TRBJ2-1
V: TRBV19
length: 13
size: -
CDR3: CASSEGLVDEQFF

J: TRBJ2-4
V: TRBV5-1
length: 15
size: -
CDR3: CASSLSSGEGYIQYF

J: TRBJ2-7
V: TRBV4-1
length: 16
size: -
CDR3: CASSPTQGLLRVEQYF

J: TRBJ1-2
V: TRBV11-2
length: 13
size: -
CDR3: CASSPGQGRGYTF

J: TRBJ1-1
V: TRBV20-1
length: 11
size: -
CDR3: CSARGQSEAFF

J: TRBJ2-1
V: TRBV4-2
length: 13
size: -
CDR3: CASSQGSSGQQFF

J: TRBJ1-2
V: TRBV28
length: 13
size: -
CDR3: CASSPGLLYGYTF

J: TRBJ2-5
V: TRBV5-4
length: 15
size: few
CDR3: CASSSGQGLIETQYF

J: TRBJ2-5
V: TRBV7-2
length: 14
size: -
CDR3: CASSPGLAGETQYF

J: TRBJ1-1
V: TRBV28
length: 14
size: -
CDR3: CASRATDRDSEAFF

J: TRBJ2-2
V: TRBV2
length: 17
size: -
CDR3: CASKKDGGSPNTGELFF

J: TRBJ1-1
V: TRBV18
length: 12
size: -
CDR3: CASSPPQGEAFF

J: TRBJ2-7
V: TRBV6-6
length: 15
size: -
CDR3: CASRPGQGDTYEQYF

J: TRBJ1-2
V: TRBV29-1
length: 8
size: -
CDR3: CSPGSYTF

J: TRBJ1-1
V: TRBV30
length: 17
size: -
CDR3: CAWSVPGGRSMNTEAFF

J: TRBJ1-5
V: TRBV9
length: 13
size: -
CDR3: CASSVDSGQPQHF

J: TRBJ2-1
V: TRBV29-1
length: 18
size: -
CDR3: CSVEGERDVPKNYNEQFF

J: TRBJ2-7
V: TRBV10-3
length: 13
size: -
CDR3: CAIRNGDAYEQYF

J: TRBJ1-1
V: TRBV30
length: 13
size: few
CDR3: CARADRANTEAFF

J: TRBJ1-4
V: TRBV19
length: 14
size: few
CDR3: CASSPTGPNEKLFF

J: TRBJ2-7
V: TRBV4-2
length: 15
size: -
CDR3: CASSQDLGAGREQYF

J: TRBJ2-5
V: TRBV5-5
length: 15
size: -
CDR3: CASSWTGTGEETQYF

J: TRBJ1-1
V: TRBV11-3
length: 13
size: once
CDR3: CASSYNQGTEAFF

J: TRBJ1-1
V: TRBV19
length: 15
size: -
CDR3: CASSPRQGGNTEAFF

J: TRBJ2-5
V: TRBV18
length: 13
size: -
CDR3: CASSPGHQETQYF

J: TRBJ2-1
V: TRBV25-1
length: 15
size: few
CDR3: CASSETGGAFNEQFF

J: TRBJ1-2
V: TRBV5-6
length: 12
size: -
CDR3: CASSLEGYGYTF

J: TRBJ2-3
V: TRBV27
length: 19
size: -
CDR3: CASSSLPIGWRDNTDTQYF

J: TRBJ1-3
V: TRBV18
length: 15
size: -
CDR3: CASSLGRGPGNTIYF

J: TRBJ2-2
V: TRBV9
length: 16
size: -
CDR3: CASSPGEGKNTGELFF

J: TRBJ1-6
V: TRBV7-9
length: 15
size: -
CDR3: CASSPGQLLRGSLHF

J: TRBJ2-7
V: TRBV15
length: 13
size: -
CDR3: CATSRGGPYEQYF

J: TRBJ2-7
V: TRBV6-1
length: 16
size: -
CDR3: CASSEEDGSWTYEQYF

J: TRBJ2-5
V: TRBV20-1
length: 11
size: -
CDR3: CSASRAETQYF

J: TRBJ2-2
V: TRBV11-3
length: 18
size: -
CDR3: CASNRRCLAGGRTGELFF

J: TRBJ2-2
V: TRBV28
length: 14
size: -
CDR3: CASTYSGSSGELFF

J: TRBJ2-5
V: TRBV18
length: 16
size: -
CDR3: CASSPLGLAGVETQYF

J: TRBJ2-5
V: TRBV5-4
length: 14
size: -
CDR3: CASSLSDGRETQYF

J: TRBJ1-2
V: TRBV6-6
length: 10
size: -
CDR3: CAAGTYGYTF

J: TRBJ1-2
V: TRBV28
length: 16
size: -
CDR3: CASRPGQSFSNYGYTF

J: TRBJ1-4
V: TRBV11-1
length: 14
size: once
CDR3: CASSSGLTNEKLFF

J: TRBJ2-1
V: TRBV4-1
length: 13
size: -
CDR3: CASSQDSYNEQFF

J: TRBJ2-5
V: TRBV29-1
length: 12
size: -
CDR3: CSASPGQETQYF

J: TRBJ2-2
V: TRBV6-1
length: 15
size: -
CDR3: CASRTRLADTGELFF

J: TRBJ2-1
V: TRBV5-1
length: 21
size: -
CDR3: CASSLGFWTSGRPSSYNEQFF